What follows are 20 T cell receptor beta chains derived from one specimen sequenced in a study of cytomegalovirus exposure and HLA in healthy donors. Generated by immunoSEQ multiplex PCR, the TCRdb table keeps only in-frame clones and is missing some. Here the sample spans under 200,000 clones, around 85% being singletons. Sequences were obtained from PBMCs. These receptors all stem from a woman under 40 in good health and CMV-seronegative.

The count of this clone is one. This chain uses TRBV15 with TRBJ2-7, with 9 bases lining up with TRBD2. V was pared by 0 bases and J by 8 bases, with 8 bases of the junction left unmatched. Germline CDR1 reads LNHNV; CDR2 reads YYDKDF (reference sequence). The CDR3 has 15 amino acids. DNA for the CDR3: TGTGCCACCAGCAGAGAAGCTAGCGGGGTCTCGAAGCAGTACTTC. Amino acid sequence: CATSREASGVSKQYF.

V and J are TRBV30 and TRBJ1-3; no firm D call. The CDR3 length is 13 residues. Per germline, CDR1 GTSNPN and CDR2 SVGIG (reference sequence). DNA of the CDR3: TGTGCTTCCACCCGGACCTCTGGAAACACCATATATTTT. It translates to CASTRTSGNTIYF. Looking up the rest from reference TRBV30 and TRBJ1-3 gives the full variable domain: SQTIHQWPATLVQPVGSPLSLECTVEGTSNPNLYWYRQAAGRGLQLLFYSVGIGQISSEVPQNLSASRPQDRQFILSSKKLLLSDSGFYLCASTRTSGNTIYFGEGSWLTVV.

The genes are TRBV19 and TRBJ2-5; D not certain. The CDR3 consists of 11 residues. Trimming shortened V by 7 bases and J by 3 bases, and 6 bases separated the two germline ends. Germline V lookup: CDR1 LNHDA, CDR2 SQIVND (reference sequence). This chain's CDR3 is CASKIEETQYF. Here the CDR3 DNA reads TGTGCCAGTAAGATTGAAGAGACCCAGTACTTC.

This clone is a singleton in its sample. CDR3 residues: CASTPPGQNTEAFF. CDR3 bases: TGTGCCAGCACCCCCCCGGGGCAGAACACTGAAGCTTTCTTT. This sequence joins TRBV27 and TRBJ1-1, with D possibly TRBD1 on 5 matching bases. The length of the CDR3 is 14 residues. The germline V gene encodes CDR1 MNHEY and CDR2 SMNVEV (reference sequence). V was cut by 7 bases and J by 1 base, with 13 bases left in between.

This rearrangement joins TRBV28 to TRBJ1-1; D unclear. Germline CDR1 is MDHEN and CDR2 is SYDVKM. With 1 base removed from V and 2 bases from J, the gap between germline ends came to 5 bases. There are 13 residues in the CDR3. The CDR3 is CASSLSANTEAFF. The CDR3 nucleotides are TGTGCCAGCAGTTTATCTGCTAACACTGAAGCTTTCTTT. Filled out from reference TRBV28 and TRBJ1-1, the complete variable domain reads DVKVTQSSRYLVKRTGEKVFLECVQDMDHENMFWYRQDPGLGLRLIYFSYDVKMKEKGDIPEGYSVSREKKERFSLILESASTNQTSMYLCASSLSANTEAFFGQGTRLTVV.

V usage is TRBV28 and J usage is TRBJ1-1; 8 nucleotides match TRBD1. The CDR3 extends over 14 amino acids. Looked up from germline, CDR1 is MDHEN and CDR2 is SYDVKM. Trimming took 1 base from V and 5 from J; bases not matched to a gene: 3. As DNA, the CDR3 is TGTGCCAGCAGTTTATACAGGGGGAGTACTGAAGCTTTCTTT. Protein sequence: CASSLYRGSTEAFF. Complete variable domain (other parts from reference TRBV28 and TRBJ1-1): DVKVTQSSRYLVKRTGEKVFLECVQDMDHENMFWYRQDPGLGLRLIYFSYDVKMKEKGDIPEGYSVSREKKERFSLILESASTNQTSMYLCASSLYRGSTEAFFGQGTRLTVV.

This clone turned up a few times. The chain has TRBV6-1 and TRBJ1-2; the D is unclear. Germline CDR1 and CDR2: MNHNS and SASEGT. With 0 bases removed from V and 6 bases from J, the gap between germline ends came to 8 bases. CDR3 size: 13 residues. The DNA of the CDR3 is TGTGCCAGCAGTGAAGCGCGAGAGGATGGCTACACCTTC. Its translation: CASSEAREDGYTF.

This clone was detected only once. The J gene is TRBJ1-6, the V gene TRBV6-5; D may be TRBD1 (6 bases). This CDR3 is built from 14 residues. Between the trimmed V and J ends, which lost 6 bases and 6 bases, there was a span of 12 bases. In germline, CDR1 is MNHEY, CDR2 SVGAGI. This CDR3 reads CASSPRGANSPLHF. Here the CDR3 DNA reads TGTGCCAGCAGCCCCAGGGGAGCTAATTCACCCCTCCACTTT.

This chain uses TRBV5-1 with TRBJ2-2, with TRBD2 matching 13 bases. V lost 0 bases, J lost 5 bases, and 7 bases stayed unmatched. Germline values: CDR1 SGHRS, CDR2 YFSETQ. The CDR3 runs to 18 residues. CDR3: CASSLELAGGPGTGELFF. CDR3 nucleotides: TGCGCCAGCAGCTTGGAACTAGCGGGAGGGCCGGGAACCGGGGAGCTGTTTTTT.

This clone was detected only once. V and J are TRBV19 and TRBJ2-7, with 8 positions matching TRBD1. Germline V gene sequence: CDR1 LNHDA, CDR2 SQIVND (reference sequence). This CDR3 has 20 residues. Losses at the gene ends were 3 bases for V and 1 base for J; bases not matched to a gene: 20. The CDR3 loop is CASSIQGATPSIAQSYEQYF. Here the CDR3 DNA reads TGTGCCAGTAGTATTCAGGGGGCAACTCCCTCGATAGCCCAATCCTACGAGCAGTACTTC.

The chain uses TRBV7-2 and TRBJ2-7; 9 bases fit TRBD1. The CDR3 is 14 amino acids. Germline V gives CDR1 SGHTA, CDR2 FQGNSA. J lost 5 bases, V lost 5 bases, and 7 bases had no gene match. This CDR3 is CASSLGTGGHEQYF. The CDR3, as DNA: TGTGCCAGCAGCCTCGGTACAGGGGGCCACGAGCAGTACTTC.

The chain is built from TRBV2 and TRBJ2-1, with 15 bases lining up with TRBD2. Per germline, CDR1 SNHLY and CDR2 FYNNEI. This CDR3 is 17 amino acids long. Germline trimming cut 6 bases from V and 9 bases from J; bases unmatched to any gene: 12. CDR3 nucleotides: TGTGCCAGCAGACCGGGACTAGCGGGAGGACCTATCTCTGAGCAGTTCTTC. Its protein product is CASRPGLAGGPISEQFF.

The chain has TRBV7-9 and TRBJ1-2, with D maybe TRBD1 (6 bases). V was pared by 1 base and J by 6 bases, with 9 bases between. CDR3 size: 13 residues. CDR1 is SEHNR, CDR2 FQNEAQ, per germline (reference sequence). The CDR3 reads CASSLDRQDGYTF. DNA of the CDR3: TGTGCCAGCAGCTTAGACAGACAGGATGGCTACACCTTC.

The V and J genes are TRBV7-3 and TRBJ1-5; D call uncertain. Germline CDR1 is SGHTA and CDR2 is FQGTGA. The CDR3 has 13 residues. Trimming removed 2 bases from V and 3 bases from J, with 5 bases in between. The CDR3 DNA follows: TGTGCCAGCAGCTTATCCGCCAATCAGCCCCAGCATTTT. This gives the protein CASSLSANQPQHF.

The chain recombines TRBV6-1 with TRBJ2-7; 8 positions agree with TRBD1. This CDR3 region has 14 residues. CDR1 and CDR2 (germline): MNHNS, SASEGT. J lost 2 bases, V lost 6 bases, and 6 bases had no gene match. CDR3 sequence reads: CASSDRGSAYEQYF. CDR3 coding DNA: TGTGCCAGCAGCGACAGGGGTAGCGCCTACGAGCAGTACTTC.

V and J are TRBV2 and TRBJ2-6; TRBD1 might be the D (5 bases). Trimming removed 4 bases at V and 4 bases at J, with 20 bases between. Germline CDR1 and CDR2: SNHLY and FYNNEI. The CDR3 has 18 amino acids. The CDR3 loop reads CASSVDVRAASGANVLTF. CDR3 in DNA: TGTGCCAGCAGTGTAGACGTCAGGGCAGCTTCGGGGGCCAACGTCCTGACTTTC.

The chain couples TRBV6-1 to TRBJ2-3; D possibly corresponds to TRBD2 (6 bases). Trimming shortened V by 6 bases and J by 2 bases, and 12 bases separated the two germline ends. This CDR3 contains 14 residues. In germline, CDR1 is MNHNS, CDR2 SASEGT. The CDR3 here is CASSPAGPTDTQYF. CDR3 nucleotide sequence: TGTGCCAGCAGCCCCGCGGGGCCCACAGATACGCAGTATTTT.

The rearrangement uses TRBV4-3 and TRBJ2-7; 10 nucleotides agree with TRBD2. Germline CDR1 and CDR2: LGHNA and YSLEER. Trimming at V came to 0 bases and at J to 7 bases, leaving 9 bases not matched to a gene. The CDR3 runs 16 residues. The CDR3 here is CASSQDLAAGGQEQYF. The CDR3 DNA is TGCGCCAGCAGCCAAGATTTGGCAGCGGGGGGGCAAGAGCAGTACTTC.

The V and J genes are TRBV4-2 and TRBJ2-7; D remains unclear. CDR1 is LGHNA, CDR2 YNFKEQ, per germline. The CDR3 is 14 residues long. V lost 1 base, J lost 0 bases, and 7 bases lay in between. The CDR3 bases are TGTGCCAGCAGCCAAGCACCAAGCTCCTACGAGCAGTACTTC. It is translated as CASSQAPSSYEQYF.

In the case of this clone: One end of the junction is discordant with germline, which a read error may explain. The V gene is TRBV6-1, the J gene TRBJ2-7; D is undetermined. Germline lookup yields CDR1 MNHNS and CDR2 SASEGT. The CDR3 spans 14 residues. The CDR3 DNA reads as TGTGCCAGCAGTGAAGCGCTGGAACCCTACGAGCGGTACTTC. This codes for CASSEALEPYERYF.